The 20 T cell receptor beta chains presented below share a single source sample, sequenced in a study of cytomegalovirus exposure and HLA in healthy donors. A multiplex PCR was run with 60 Vbeta primers and 13 Jbeta primers. The assay was immunoSEQ multiplex PCR, and TCRdb's table has in-frame clones only and misses some. The data contain about 150,000 clones, just over 65% of them singletons. The sequenced sample consisted of PBMCs. Receptor source: an older woman in good health and CMV-seronegative.

In this sample, this clone turned up once. The J gene is TRBJ1-2, the V gene TRBV2; weak D call: TRBD1 (5 bases). Trimming took 6 bases from V and 3 from J, leaving 14 bases between them. The length of the CDR3 is 14 residues. Germline lookup yields CDR1 SNHLY and CDR2 FYNNEI. CDR3 sequence reads: CASRATQAYYGYTF. The CDR3 region has the DNA TGTGCCAGCAGGGCAACACAGGCATACTATGGCTACACCTTC.

The CDR3 spells CASSLGGATQYF. The CDR3 coding sequence is TGTGCCAGCAGTTTGGGTGGAGCTACGCAGTATTTT. This sequence joins TRBV28 and TRBJ2-3; D gene ambiguous. The CDR3 sequence is 12 residues long. In germline, CDR1 is MDHEN, CDR2 SYDVKM. Trimming left V 3 bases short and J 8 bases short, with 9 bases between. The complete variable domain, with remaining parts taken from reference TRBV28 and TRBJ2-3, reads DVKVTQSSRYLVKRTGEKVFLECVQDMDHENMFWYRQDPGLGLRLIYFSYDVKMKEKGDIPEGYSVSREKKERFSLILESASTNQTSMYLCASSLGGATQYFGPGTRLTVL.

This clone appeared a few times. The rearrangement links TRBV5-1 to TRBJ2-1; no reliable D call. The CDR3 length is 19 residues. V lost 4 bases and J 3 bases, leaving 26 bases between the germline ends. Germline CDR1 and CDR2: SGHRS and YFSETQ. In nucleotides, the CDR3 is TGCGCCAGCAGCCCGGCGGTGTTCCCTAACGGGTTCGGCTACAATGAGCAGTTCTTC. It translates to CASSPAVFPNGFGYNEQFF.

The V gene is TRBV7-3, the J gene TRBJ2-3; 8 positions match TRBD2. CDR3 size: 15 residues. CDR1 and CDR2 from the germline V gene are SGHTA and FQGTGA. V trimming: 3 bases; J trimming: 2 bases; junction bases outside the gene matches: 4. CDR3 in DNA: TGTGCCAGCAGCTTGGCGGGAGGCACCACAGATACGCAGTATTTT. Translated, it gives CASSLAGGTTDTQYF.

This clone was seen more than once but under ten times. The genes are TRBV2 and TRBJ2-7, with 7 bases aligning to TRBD1. CDR1 SNHLY and CDR2 FYNNEI come from the germline V gene. V lost 6 bases to trimming and J lost 2 bases; unmatched junction nucleotides: 13. CDR3 length: 16 amino acids. The CDR3 protein is CASRRDSPTPPYEQYF. CDR3 nucleotides: TGTGCCAGCAGGAGGGACAGTCCCACTCCCCCCTACGAGCAGTACTTC. Complete variable domain (other parts from reference TRBV2 and TRBJ2-7): EPEVTQTPSHQVTQMGQEVILRCVPISNHLYFYWYRQILGQKVEFLVSFYNNEISEKSEIFDDQFSVERPDGSNFTLKIRSTKLEDSAMYFCASRRDSPTPPYEQYFGPGTRLTVT.

As concerns this clone: The junction and the germline gene differ at one end; a read error may be behind it. Other nucleotide sequences in the sample specify the same CDR3. The chain recombines TRBV7-9 with TRBJ2-5, with TRBD2 identical over 8 bases. CDR1 and CDR2 (germline): SEHNR, FQNEAQ (reference sequence). This CDR3 is 16 amino acids long. The CDR3 is CASSPPGRGGRETQYF. DNA for the CDR3: TGTGCCAGCAGCCCGCCCGGTCGGGGGGGCCGGGAGACCCAATACTTC.

This clone was seen a handful of times. This chain joins TRBV18 and TRBJ2-7, with D uncertain. V dropped 4 bases and J dropped 3 bases, with 13 bases sitting between them. CDR1 KGHSH and CDR2 LQKENI come from the germline V gene. The CDR3 is 14 residues long. The CDR3 DNA is TGTGCCAGCTCACTCCAGGTCCCAGACTACGAGCAGTACTTC. It is translated as CASSLQVPDYEQYF.

This chain uses TRBV19 with TRBJ2-7; a possible D gene is TRBD2 (5 bases). V dropped 5 bases and J dropped 5 bases, with 13 bases sitting between them. CDR1 and CDR2 from the germline V gene are LNHDA and SQIVND (reference sequence). The CDR3 has 13 residues. CDR3 sequence reads: CASSDQLGDEQYF. CDR3 DNA sequence: TGTGCCAGTAGTGATCAACTAGGCGACGAGCAGTACTTC. Drawing the rest from reference TRBV19 and TRBJ2-7, the complete variable domain is DGGITQSPKYLFRKEGQNVTLSCEQNLNHDAMYWYRQDPGQGLRLIYYSQIVNDFQKGDIAEGYSVSREKKESFPLTVTSAQKNPTAFYLCASSDQLGDEQYFGPGTRLTVT.

The CDR3 here is CSVFNTGELFF. CDR3 DNA: TGCAGCGTCTTTAACACCGGGGAGCTGTTTTTT. This chain joins TRBV29-1 and TRBJ2-2; D is unclear. The CDR3 extends over 11 amino acids. The germline gives CDR1 SQVTM, CDR2 ANQGSEA. Between the trimmed V and J ends, which lost 6 bases and 2 bases, there was a span of 4 bases.

The chain employs TRBV7-2 and TRBJ2-5, with 9 bases identical to TRBD2. The CDR3 covers 16 residues. Trimming at V came to 1 base and at J to 4 bases, leaving 7 bases not matched to a gene. Germline V lookup: CDR1 SGHTA, CDR2 FQGNSA. CDR3 loop: CASSLVKAGGGETQYF. The CDR3 DNA follows: TGTGCCAGCAGCTTAGTCAAGGCGGGAGGGGGAGAGACCCAGTACTTC.

V and J are TRBV27 and TRBJ1-1, with TRBD1 identical over 7 bases. Trimming cost V 3 bases and J 1 base; bases outside gene matches: 2. Germline CDR1 and CDR2: MNHEY and SMNVEV (reference sequence). The CDR3 has 14 residues. The chain's CDR3 is CASSLTGRNTEAFF. For the CDR3, the DNA is TGTGCCAGCAGTTTGACAGGGAGGAACACTGAAGCTTTCTTT.

This clone was seen only a few times. The CDR3 is CASSESGTGADTQYF. The CDR3 DNA reads as TGTGCCAGCAGTGAAAGTGGCACAGGGGCAGATACGCAGTATTTT. The chain employs TRBV2 and TRBJ2-3; TRBD1 aligns across 7 bases. The germline CDR1 and CDR2 sequences are SNHLY and FYNNEI. CDR3 length: 15 residues. V was pared by 2 bases and J by 4 bases, with 6 bases of the junction left unmatched.

The chain combines TRBV7-2 with TRBJ2-1; 7 nucleotides match TRBD2. The trim removed 4 bases at V and 6 bases at J, leaving 9 bases unmatched. This CDR3 comprises 15 residues. Germline V gene data show CDR1 as SGHTA and CDR2 as FQGNSA. CDR3 sequence (DNA): TGTGCCAGCAGCTCCCCCGGGGGGAGGGGCAATGAGCAGTTCTTC. Protein product: CASSSPGGRGNEQFF.

This clone has only a few counts. The rearrangement uses TRBV5-6 and TRBJ2-7, with 9 bases that match TRBD1. The CDR3 sequence is 15 residues long. Germline CDR1 SGHDT, CDR2 YYEEEE. Trimming took 4 bases from V and 3 from J; bases not matched to a gene: 8. CDR3 in amino acids: CASSPTGTGYYEQYF. CDR3 sequence (DNA): TGTGCCAGCAGCCCTACCGGGACAGGGTACTACGAGCAGTACTTC.

The chain combines TRBV5-1 with TRBJ1-2, with D possibly matching TRBD1 (5 bases). Germline CDR1 reads SGHRS; CDR2 reads YFSETQ. With 2 bases removed from V and 5 bases from J, the gap between germline ends came to 13 bases. There are 14 residues in the CDR3. CDR3 amino acids: CASSLAGNSYGYTF. The CDR3 region has the DNA TGCGCCAGCAGCTTAGCAGGGAATTCATATGGCTACACCTTC. Drawing the rest from reference TRBV5-1 and TRBJ1-2, the complete variable domain is KAGVTQTPRYLIKTRGQQVTLSCSPISGHRSVSWYQQTPGQGLQFLFEYFSETQRNKGNFPGRFSGRQFSNSRSEMNVSTLELGDSALYLCASSLAGNSYGYTFGSGTRLTVV.

The J gene is TRBJ1-1, the V gene TRBV7-2, with TRBD1 matching over 9 bases. The CDR3 extends over 11 amino acids. V was pared by 5 bases and J by 11 bases, with 3 bases of the junction left unmatched. Germline V gene data show CDR1 as SGHTA and CDR2 as FQGNSA. In DNA form, the CDR3 reads TGTGCCAGCAGCCTCGGACAGGGGGCTTTCTTT. Translating it yields CASSLGQGAFF.

The chain combines TRBV29-1 with TRBJ2-3; 8 bases are a match to TRBD2. J lost 9 bases, V lost 2 bases, and 7 bases had no gene match. CDR3 length equals 13 residues. In germline, CDR1 is SQVTM, CDR2 ANQGSEA. CDR3 sequence reads: CSVEWGGGRTQYF. CDR3 in DNA: TGCAGCGTTGAATGGGGTGGCGGGAGGACGCAGTATTTT.

The rearrangement joins TRBV2 to TRBJ1-4; D is uncertain. V gave up 1 base and J gave up 5 bases, with 11 bases separating them. The CDR3 is made up of 15 amino acids. In germline, CDR1 is SNHLY, CDR2 FYNNEI. The CDR3 protein is CASSEVMGLNEKLFF. The CDR3 DNA follows: TGTGCCAGCAGTGAAGTTATGGGCTTAAATGAAAAACTGTTTTTT.

V gene TRBV6-5 combines with J gene TRBJ1-2, with 8 positions matching TRBD1. V trimming: 6 bases; J trimming: 4 bases; junction bases outside the gene matches: 4. The CDR3 has 13 residues. The germline CDR1 and CDR2 sequences are MNHEY and SVGAGI. The CDR3 protein is CASRAGTGYGYTF. CDR3 nucleotide sequence: TGTGCCAGCAGGGCCGGGACAGGCTATGGCTACACCTTC.

The J gene is TRBJ2-3, the V gene TRBV19, with 12 bases that match TRBD2. CDR1 and CDR2 (germline): LNHDA, SQIVND (reference sequence). The trim removed 4 bases at V and 5 bases at J, leaving 7 bases unmatched. The CDR3 runs 16 residues. For the CDR3, the DNA is TGTGCCAGTAGTACACCTAGCGGGGGGGCCGTAGATACGCAGTATTTT. Translating gives CASSTPSGGAVDTQYF.